The clone carrying this T cell receptor (beta chain) was seen more than once but under ten times. Its matching antigen is unknown. The CDR3 extends over 14 amino acids. Germline-derived CDR1 and CDR2 are LGHDT and YNNKEL (reference sequence). With V trimmed by 1 base and J by 8 bases, 7 bases remained unmatched. These data are taken from a study of CD4 T cells in relation to SARS-CoV-2 and coronaviruses. Sequencing used immunoSEQ multiplex PCR; TCRdb keeps in-frame clones, though not all of them. This sample has around 65,000 clones, with about nine tenths found just once. General study findings and limits: According to naive versus memory sequencing, detected responses are memory recall, not newly primed. The cross-reactivity analysis covered only spike protein, not other viral proteins. SARS-CoV-2-driven expansion was significantly weaker in crossreactive than monoreactive clones.

The unexposed donors gave CD4+ T cells in about 2011-2019, prior to COVID-19. Material: memory CD4+ T cells from PBMCs. The chain recombines TRBV3-1 (or the pseudogene TRBV3-2) with TRBJ1-2; 7 nucleotides line up with TRBD1. The sequence was obtained from a human donor in good health. The CDR3 DNA reads as TGTGCCAGCAGCCAAGGCTGGGCAGGGGGAGGCTACACCTTC. Amino acids: CASSQGWAGGGYTF.